These T cell receptor beta chains were read from a single sample in a study of cytomegalovirus exposure and HLA in healthy donors. Clones were sequenced by immunoSEQ multiplex PCR, and TCRdb holds only the in-frame ones, with some missing. The table lists approximately 200,000 clones, about 79% of them singletons. The sample was PBMCs. Receptor source: a boy aged 2 to 9 in good health and CMV-seronegative. CDR3s include the opening cysteine and the closing phenylalanine or tryptophan. The D gene is left open where the match is weak. The size field is filled for only some rows; it gives once, few, many or a size class.

NA	TRBJ2-3	TRBD2	TRBV4-2	TGTGCCAGCAGCCAAGACTTGCGGGGGGGCTCAGATACGCAGTATTTT	CASSQDLRGGSDTQYF
once	TRBJ1-5	NA	TRBV19	TGTGCCAGTAGAGGGCAGGGGCGTGTGGGGAATCAGCCCCAGCATTTT	CASRGQGRVGNQPQHF
NA	TRBJ1-4	NA	TRBV19	TGTGCCAGTAGTCGGGGGACTGTATGGACAACTAATGAAAAACTGTTTTTT	CASSRGTVWTTNEKLFF
NA	TRBJ2-5	TRBD2	TRBV27	TGTGCCAGCAGTTCGCGGGGGGGTGGCAAAGAGACCCAGTACTTC	CASSSRGGGKETQYF
NA	TRBJ1-2	NA	TRBV19	TGTGCCAGTCATAAGGGCGGGGGCGAAAATTTTTTCTATGGCTACACCTTC	CASHKGGGENFFYGYTF
NA	TRBJ1-2	NA	TRBV27	TGTGCCAGCAGTTTAACTTGGGCGGGGGATAATGGCTACACCTTC	CASSLTWAGDNGYTF
NA	TRBJ1-2	TRBD1	TRBV19	TGTGCCAGTAGTACCTCGACAGGGGTTGGCTACACCTTC	CASSTSTGVGYTF
NA	TRBJ1-6	NA	TRBV11-3	TGTGCCAGCAGCTTCTCCGACAGGAGCTCCTATAATTCACCCCTCCACTTT	CASSFSDRSSYNSPLHF
NA	TRBJ2-1	TRBD2	TRBV5-4	TGTGCCAGCAGCTCCGGACTAGCGGGGGGGCAGGATGAGCAGTTCTTC	CASSSGLAGGQDEQFF
NA	TRBJ1-6	NA	TRBV7-2	TGTGCCAGCAGCTACCGCCACGGGGGAAGCTCCTATAATTCACCCCTCCACTTT	CASSYRHGGSSYNSPLHF
NA	TRBJ1-2	NA	TRBV6-6	TGTGCCAGCAGTCAGGGGCTCCTTCCCCGATATGGCTACACCTTC	CASSQGLLPRYGYTF
NA	TRBJ1-3	NA	TRBV5-5	TGTGCCAGCAGCTTGGCCCCTAACTCGGGAAACACCATATATTTT	CASSLAPNSGNTIYF
NA	TRBJ1-4	NA	TRBV4-3	TGCGCCAGCAGCCAAGAATTCGCACGGGCTGGAGGTGAAAAACTGTTTTTT	CASSQEFARAGGEKLFF
NA	TRBJ2-3	TRBD2	TRBV29-1	TGCAGCGTTGAGGGTAGCGGGGGGGCCCCAGATACGCAGTATTTT	CSVEGSGGAPDTQYF
NA	TRBJ2-3	TRBD2	TRBV27	TGTGCCAGCAGTTTAGCGGGGGTGAGCACAGATACGCAGTATTTT	CASSLAGVSTDTQYF
NA	TRBJ1-1	NA	TRBV6-1	TGTGCCAGCAGTGTACTAGACAAGAACACTGAAGCTTTCTTT	CASSVLDKNTEAFF